This TCR beta chain was observed in a study of monozygotic twins with inflammatory bowel disease. Concerning this clonotype itself: Its antigen is unknown.

Reanalyzing the 5' RACE reads, TCRdb keeps one entry per CDR3 protein, without DNA. The sample holds under 150,000 distinct CDR3 sequences. Whole blood that had not undergone T cell sorting provided the isolated total RNA. In germline, CDR1 is MNHEY, CDR2 SVGAGI. The CDR3 is 15 amino acids. General study findings and limits: The study supported no single strong signal or clonotype linked to IBD. Among IBD patients, TCRbeta diversity (inverse Simpson) was lower than in healthy co-twins.

Input material: blood. The chain couples TRBV6-5 to TRBJ2-7; there is no DNA to check the TCRdb D call of TRBD2. The receptor was isolated from a human donor with ulcerative colitis or Crohn's disease, or a healthy co-twin of an affected twin (not recorded which). CDR3: CASSYSGLDSYEQYF.